A selection of T cell receptor beta chains follows, all from one sample in a study of response to subunit inactivated influenza vaccine. One entry per CDR3 protein, called by TCRdb with MiXCR from the RT-PCR reads. The data hold about 500,000 distinct CDR3 sequences, with 16% observed a single time. Sequencing was performed on CD4+ T cells sorted from PBMCs, taken 23 to 25 months after vaccination. Every receptor here comes from a man between 50 and 75 years old who received an inactivated influenza vaccine. Each CDR3 is given with its conserved first and last residue. The D gene is left open where the match is weak. The listing skips clone size in some rows; elsewhere it reads once, few, many or a size class.

clone_size	v_call	j_call	d_call	cdr3_length	cdr3_aa	cdr3_nt
-	TRBV24-1	TRBJ2-5	TRBD1	13	CATSGQGQETQYF	TGTGCCACCAGCGGACAGGGCCAAGAGACCCAGTACTTC
few	TRBV20-1	TRBJ2-7	-	14	CSARDPTRLGEQYF	TGCAGTGCTAGAGACCCGACACGGTTGGGAGAGCAGTACTTC
few	TRBV10-2	TRBJ2-2	-	14	CASRQQENTGELFF	TGCGCCAGCAGACAACAGGAAAACACCGGGGAGCTGTTTTTT
many	TRBV12-3/TRBV12-4	TRBJ1-3	-	17	CASRPYVGRISGNTIYF	TGTGCCAGCAGGCCCTATGTCGGACGCATCTCTGGAAACACCATATATTTT
-	TRBV20-1	TRBJ1-1	-	14	CSARDDKRGTEAFF	TGCAGTGCTAGAGATGACAAACGGGGCACTGAAGCTTTCTTT
few	TRBV12-3/TRBV12-4	TRBJ1-2	-	14	CASSLGAEARGYTF	TGTGCCAGCAGTTTAGGGGCGGAGGCTCGTGGCTACACCTTC
few	TRBV20-1	TRBJ2-7	TRBD2	16	CSARASSGSVSPEQYF	TGCAGTGCTAGAGCTTCTAGCGGGAGTGTTTCTCCCGAGCAGTACTTC
-	TRBV5-1	TRBJ2-3	-	13	CASIGASTDTQYF	TGCGCCAGCATCGGCGCGAGCACAGATACGCAGTATTTT
few	TRBV20-1	TRBJ2-3	TRBD1	13	CSALGQGKQEQYF	TGCAGTGCTTTGGGACAGGGGAAACAGGAGCAGTATTTT
many	TRBV4-3	TRBJ2-1	-	17	CASSQELGGFTHNEQFF	TGCGCCAGCAGCCAAGAACTTGGAGGGTTTACTCACAATGAGCAGTTCTTC
many	TRBV27	TRBJ2-1	-	13	CASSRSSRGEQFF	TGTGCCAGCAGTCGATCGAGTCGGGGTGAGCAGTTCTTC
-	TRBV7-9	TRBJ2-7	-	14	CASSLNGPYYEQYF	TGTGCCAGCAGCTTGAACGGCCCCTACTACGAGCAGTACTTC
-	TRBV6-1	TRBJ2-7	-	15	CASRTAGTGTYEQYF	TGTGCCAGCAGGACCGCCGGGACCGGTACCTACGAGCAGTACTTC
many	TRBV5-1	TRBJ2-6	-	17	CASSWRVSSSGANVLTF	TGCGCCAGCAGCTGGCGGGTGTCCTCCTCTGGGGCCAACGTCCTGACTTTC
-	TRBV9	TRBJ2-7	TRBD1	16	CASSVGPGTGTYEQYF	TGTGCCAGCAGCGTAGGCCCCGGGACAGGGACCTACGAGCAGTACTTC
-	TRBV25-1	TRBJ2-7	TRBD1	13	CASAVDRAEEQYF	TGTGCCTCCGCGGTCGACAGGGCAGAGGAGCAGTACTTC
-	TRBV5-5	TRBJ2-3	TRBD2	15	CASSLGLAGANTQYF	TGTGCCAGCAGCTTGGGACTAGCGGGAGCGAATACGCAGTATTTT
many	TRBV15	TRBJ1-3	-	15	CATSSGAASGNTIYF	TGTGCCACCAGCAGTGGGGCAGCTTCTGGAAACACCATATATTTT
-	TRBV10-3	TRBJ2-1	TRBD1	14	CAISRTGADNEQFF	TGTGCCATCAGTCGGACAGGGGCGGACAATGAGCAGTTCTTC